Listed below are T cell receptor beta chains from one sample, sequenced in a study of monozygotic twins with inflammatory bowel disease. TCRdb re-called the 5' RACE reads, yielding one record per CDR3 amino acid sequence without DNA. The table lists 400,000 or so distinct CDR3 sequences. The sequencing input was blood. Every receptor here comes from a human donor with ulcerative colitis or Crohn's disease, or a healthy co-twin of an affected twin (not recorded which). Both conserved end residues are part of each CDR3.

length | J | V | CDR3
14 | TRBJ2-1 | TRBV14 | CASGQGLPYNEQFF
15 | TRBJ2-7 | TRBV7-2 | CASTPGLADSYEQYF
14 | TRBJ2-7 | TRBV7-2 | CASSSGFWETPKDF
12 | TRBJ2-1 | TRBV3-1 | CASSQSSYEQFF
12 | TRBJ2-2 | TRBV7-3 | CASSLVDGELFF
15 | TRBJ1-5 | TRBV20-1 | CSARPLDRGNQPQHF
17 | TRBJ1-6 | TRBV6-1 | CASRKDRGNFYNSPLHF
14 | TRBJ2-1 | TRBV18 | CASSPGRRYNEQFF
14 | TRBJ2-1 | TRBV28 | CASSSSGRFNEQFF
16 | TRBJ2-3 | TRBV28 | CASSSWTSGRANTQYF
15 | TRBJ2-1 | TRBV10-3 | CAIANTAGTYNEQFF
14 | TRBJ1-1 | TRBV7-2 | CASSSLGTSRGAFF
12 | TRBJ2-1 | TRBV20-1 | CSARDQHSEQFF
14 | TRBJ2-2 | TRBV12-3/TRBV12-4 | CSSSPGLAVVELFF
17 | TRBJ2-3 | TRBV4-3 | CASSQEVAGPSTDTQYF
15 | TRBJ2-5 | TRBV6-5 | CASSLAGGTGETQYF
14 | TRBJ1-6 | TRBV7-2 | CASSVLRAQGALHF
15 | TRBJ2-1 | TRBV5-1 | CASSFGGQGGNEQFF
13 | TRBJ2-7 | TRBV18 | CASSTGPSPEQYF
13 | TRBJ2-3 | TRBV12-3/TRBV12-4 | CASKGRGRDTQYF
16 | TRBJ2-3 | TRBV5-1 | CASSIGLAGGTDTQYF
13 | TRBJ2-7 | TRBV20-1 | CSASPGLLYEQYF
15 | TRBJ2-5 | TRBV29-1 | CSVGSLAGARETQYF
12 | TRBJ2-2 | TRBV28 | CASTPGAGELFF
13 | TRBJ2-5 | TRBV20-1 | CSAIAGMRETQYF
15 | TRBJ2-3 | TRBV9 | CASSVVGVNTDTQYF
15 | TRBJ2-1 | TRBV3-1 | CASSPLAGGLNEQFF
16 | TRBJ1-5 | TRBV7-2 | CASSLVAGQGNQPQHF
15 | TRBJ1-4 | TRBV7-6 | CASSPQRSTGEKLFF
14 | TRBJ1-1 | TRBV7-9 | CASSLQGTGTEAFF
14 | TRBJ1-5 | TRBV5-1 | CASSPDRADQPQHF
14 | TRBJ2-1 | TRBV20-1 | CSAPPPGNRNEQFF
16 | TRBJ1-1 | TRBV6-1 | CASSEELLGGNTEAFF
14 | TRBJ2-1 | TRBV12-3/TRBV12-4 | CDSTNGQGLNEQFF
17 | TRBJ2-2 | TRBV20-1 | CSARDALRGQGAGELFF
15 | TRBJ2-1 | TRBV20-1 | CSAKGRGESYNEQFF
15 | TRBJ1-1 | TRBV19 | CASRSGRLMNTEAFF
14 | TRBJ1-5 | TRBV7-2 | CASSLDSLNQPQHF
15 | TRBJ2-1 | TRBV7-2 | CASSFGQGLYNEQFF
15 | TRBJ1-4 | TRBV7-2 | CASSLVVAGGEKLFF
16 | TRBJ2-2 | TRBV7-9 | CASSPYQGSATGELFF
15 | TRBJ2-7 | TRBV4-1 | CASSQPRDRVREQYF
16 | TRBJ2-3 | TRBV14 | CASSQDSSYPSDTQYF
15 | TRBJ1-1 | TRBV7-8 | CASSPFVGLNTEAFF
15 | TRBJ1-4 | TRBV4-3 | CASSPDRGLDEKLFF
14 | TRBJ2-7 | TRBV28 | CASSLRGFVYEQYF
16 | TRBJ1-1 | TRBV19 | CASSTWTGRKDTEAFF
16 | TRBJ2-1 | TRBV5-1 | CASSYLAGGAGNEQFF
14 | TRBJ2-7 | TRBV6-5 | CASSYSRDSYEQYF